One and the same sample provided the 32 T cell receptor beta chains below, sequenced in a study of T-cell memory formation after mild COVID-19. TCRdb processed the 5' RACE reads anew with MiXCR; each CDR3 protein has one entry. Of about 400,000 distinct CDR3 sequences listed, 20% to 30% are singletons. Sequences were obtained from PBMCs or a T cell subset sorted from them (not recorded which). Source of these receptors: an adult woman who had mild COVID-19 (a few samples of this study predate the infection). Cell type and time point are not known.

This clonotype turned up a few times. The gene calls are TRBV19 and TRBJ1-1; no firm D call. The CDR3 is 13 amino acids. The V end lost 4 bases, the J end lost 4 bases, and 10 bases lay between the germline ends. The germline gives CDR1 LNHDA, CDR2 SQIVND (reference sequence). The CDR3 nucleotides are TGTGCCAGTAGTAGTCCCCGAGGCACTGAAGCTTTCTTT. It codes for CASSSPRGTEAFF.

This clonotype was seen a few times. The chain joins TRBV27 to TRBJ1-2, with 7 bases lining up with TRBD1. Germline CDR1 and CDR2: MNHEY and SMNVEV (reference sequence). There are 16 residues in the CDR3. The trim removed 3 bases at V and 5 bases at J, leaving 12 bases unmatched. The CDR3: CASSFLGAGGPYGYTF. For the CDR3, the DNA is TGTGCCAGCAGTTTCTTGGGGGCAGGGGGTCCATATGGCTACACCTTC.

CDR3: CASSLSSGGETNEQFF. As DNA, the CDR3 is TGTGCCAGCAGCTTATCCAGCGGGGGCGAGACAAATGAGCAGTTCTTC. The gene calls are TRBV7-9 and TRBJ2-1, with TRBD2 identical over 8 bases. V shed 2 bases, J shed 7 bases, and the junction held 10 bases outside the gene matches. The CDR3 loop spans 16 amino acids. CDR1 and CDR2 from the germline V gene are SEHNR and FQNEAQ (reference sequence).

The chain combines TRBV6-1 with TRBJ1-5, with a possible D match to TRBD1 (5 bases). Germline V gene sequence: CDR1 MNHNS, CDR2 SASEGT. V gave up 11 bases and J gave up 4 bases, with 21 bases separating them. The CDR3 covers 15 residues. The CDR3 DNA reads TGTGCCGTAACTGATTCGGGGGGTATGAATCAGCCCCAGCATTTT. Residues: CAVTDSGGMNQPQHF.

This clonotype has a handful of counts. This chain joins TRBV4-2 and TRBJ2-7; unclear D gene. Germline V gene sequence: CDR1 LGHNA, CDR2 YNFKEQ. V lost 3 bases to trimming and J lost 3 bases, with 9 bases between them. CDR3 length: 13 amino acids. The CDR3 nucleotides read TGTGCCAGCAGCCAGGGTATCCACTACGAGCAGTACTTC. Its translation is CASSQGIHYEQYF.

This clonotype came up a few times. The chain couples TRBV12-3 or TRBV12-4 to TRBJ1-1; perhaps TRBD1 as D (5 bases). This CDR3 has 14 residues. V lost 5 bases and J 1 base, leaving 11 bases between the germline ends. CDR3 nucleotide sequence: TGTGCCAGCAGTCCGGGACGGCAGAACACTGAAGCTTTCTTT. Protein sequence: CASSPGRQNTEAFF.

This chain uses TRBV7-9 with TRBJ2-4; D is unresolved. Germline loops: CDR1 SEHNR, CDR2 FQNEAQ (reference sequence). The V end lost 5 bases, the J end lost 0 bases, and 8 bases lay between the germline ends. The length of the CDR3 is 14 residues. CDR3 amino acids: CASSKSLAKNIQYF. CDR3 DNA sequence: TGTGCCAGCAGCAAGAGCCTAGCCAAAAACATTCAGTACTTC.

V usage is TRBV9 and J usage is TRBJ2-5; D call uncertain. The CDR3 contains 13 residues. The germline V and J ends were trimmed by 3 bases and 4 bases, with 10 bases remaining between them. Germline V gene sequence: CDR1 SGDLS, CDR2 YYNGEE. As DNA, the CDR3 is TGTGCCAGCAGCGCCAGCCAGAGAGAGACCCAGTACTTC. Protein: CASSASQRETQYF. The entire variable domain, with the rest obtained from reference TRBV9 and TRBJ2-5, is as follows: DSGVTQTPKHLITATGQRVTLRCSPRSGDLSVYWYQQSLDQGLQFLIQYYNGEERAKGNILERFSAQQFPDLHSELNLSSLELGDSALYFCASSASQRETQYFGPGTRLLVL.

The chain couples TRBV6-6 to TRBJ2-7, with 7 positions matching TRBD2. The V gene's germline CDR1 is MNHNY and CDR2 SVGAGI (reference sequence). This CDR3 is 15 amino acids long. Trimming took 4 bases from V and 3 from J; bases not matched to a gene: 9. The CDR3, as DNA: TGTGCCAGCAGTTCCGAGCGGGGAATCGACTACGAGCAGTACTTC. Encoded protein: CASSSERGIDYEQYF.

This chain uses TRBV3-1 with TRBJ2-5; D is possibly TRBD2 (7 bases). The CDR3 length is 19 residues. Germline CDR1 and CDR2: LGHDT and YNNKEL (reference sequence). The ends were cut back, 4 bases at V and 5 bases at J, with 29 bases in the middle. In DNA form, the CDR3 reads TGTGCCAGCAGCCCGAAGAAAGGTCGGGGGGCAATCTTCAGGGAGACCCAGTACTTC. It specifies CASSPKKGRGAIFRETQYF.

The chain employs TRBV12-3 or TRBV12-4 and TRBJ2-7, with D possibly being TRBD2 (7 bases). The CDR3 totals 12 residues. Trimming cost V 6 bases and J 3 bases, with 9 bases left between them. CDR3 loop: CASRGGLYEQYF. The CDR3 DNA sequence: TGTGCCAGCAGGGGGGGGCTCTACGAGCAGTACTTC.

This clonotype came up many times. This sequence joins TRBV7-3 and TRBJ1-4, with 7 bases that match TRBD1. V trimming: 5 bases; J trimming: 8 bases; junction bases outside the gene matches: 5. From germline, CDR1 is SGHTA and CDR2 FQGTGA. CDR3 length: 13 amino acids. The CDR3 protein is CASSRQGGEKLFF. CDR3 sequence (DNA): TGTGCCAGCAGCCGCCAGGGGGGAGAAAAACTGTTTTTT.

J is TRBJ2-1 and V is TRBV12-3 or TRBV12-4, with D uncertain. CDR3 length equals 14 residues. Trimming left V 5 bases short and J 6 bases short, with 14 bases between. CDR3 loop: CASSPQAILNEQFF. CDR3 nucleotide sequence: TGTGCCAGCAGTCCCCAGGCTATACTCAATGAGCAGTTCTTC.

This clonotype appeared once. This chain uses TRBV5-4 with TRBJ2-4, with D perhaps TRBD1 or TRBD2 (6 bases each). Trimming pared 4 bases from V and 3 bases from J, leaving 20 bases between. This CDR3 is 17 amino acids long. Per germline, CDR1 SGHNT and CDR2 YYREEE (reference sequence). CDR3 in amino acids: CASSPGGRGRGKNIQYF. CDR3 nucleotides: TGTGCCAGCAGCCCCGGGGGCCGGGGGAGAGGCAAAAACATTCAGTACTTC.

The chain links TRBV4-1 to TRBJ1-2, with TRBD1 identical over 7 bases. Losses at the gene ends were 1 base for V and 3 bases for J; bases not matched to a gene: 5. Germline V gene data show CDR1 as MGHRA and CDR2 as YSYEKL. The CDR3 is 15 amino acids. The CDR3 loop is CASSQVQGRDYGYTF. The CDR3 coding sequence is TGCGCCAGCAGCCAAGTACAGGGGAGGGACTATGGCTACACCTTC.

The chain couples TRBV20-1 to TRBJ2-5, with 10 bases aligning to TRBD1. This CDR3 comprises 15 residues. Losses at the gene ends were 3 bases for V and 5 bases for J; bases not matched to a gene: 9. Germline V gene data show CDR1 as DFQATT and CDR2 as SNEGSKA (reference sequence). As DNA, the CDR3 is TGCAGTGCTAGCCGACGGACAGGGGGGAGTGAGACCCAGTACTTC. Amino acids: CSASRRTGGSETQYF.

CDR3 sequence: CASSPVVGGFTDTQYF. CDR3 nucleotides: TGTGCCAGCAGCCCAGTAGTGGGAGGGTTTACAGATACGCAGTATTTT. The gene calls are TRBV7-8 and TRBJ2-3; 7 positions agree with TRBD2. The germline V gene encodes CDR1 SGHVS and CDR2 FQNEAQ. V dropped 5 bases and J dropped 3; count of bases not matched to a gene: 11. This CDR3 contains 16 residues.

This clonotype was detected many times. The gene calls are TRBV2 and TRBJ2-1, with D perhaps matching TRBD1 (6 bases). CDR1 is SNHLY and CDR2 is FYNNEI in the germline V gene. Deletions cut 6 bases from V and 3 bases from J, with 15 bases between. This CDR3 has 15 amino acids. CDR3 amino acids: CASRPTGTSYNEQFF. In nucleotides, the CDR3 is TGTGCCAGCAGACCAACCGGGACAAGCTACAATGAGCAGTTCTTC.

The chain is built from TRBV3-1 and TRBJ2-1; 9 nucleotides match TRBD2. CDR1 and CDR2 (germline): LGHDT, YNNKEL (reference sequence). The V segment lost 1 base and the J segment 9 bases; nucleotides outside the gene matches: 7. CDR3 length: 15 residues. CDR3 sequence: CASSQVAGGIGEQFF. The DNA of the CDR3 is TGTGCCAGCAGCCAAGTGGCGGGGGGGATCGGTGAGCAGTTCTTC.

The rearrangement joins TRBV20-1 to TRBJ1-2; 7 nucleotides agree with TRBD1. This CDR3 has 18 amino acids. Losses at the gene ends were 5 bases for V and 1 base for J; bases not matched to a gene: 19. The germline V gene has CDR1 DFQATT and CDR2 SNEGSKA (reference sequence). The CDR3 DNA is TGCAGTGCTCCAAGGGGACCGGGACAGAGTTTCTTTAACTATGGCTACACCTTC. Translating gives CSAPRGPGQSFFNYGYTF.

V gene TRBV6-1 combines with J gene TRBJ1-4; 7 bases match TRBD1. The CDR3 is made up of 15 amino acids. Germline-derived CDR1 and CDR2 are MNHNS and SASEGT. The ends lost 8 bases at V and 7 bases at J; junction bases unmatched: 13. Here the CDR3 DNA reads TGTGCCAGCGGGGGACCGGGACAGCGACTTGAAAAACTGTTTTTT. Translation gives CASGGPGQRLEKLFF.

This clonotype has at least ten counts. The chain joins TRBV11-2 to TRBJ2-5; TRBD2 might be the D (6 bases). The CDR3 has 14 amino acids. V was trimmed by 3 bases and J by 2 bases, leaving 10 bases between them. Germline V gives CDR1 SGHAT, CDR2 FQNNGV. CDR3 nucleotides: TGTGCCAGCAGCTTGGGGACTTTTCAAGAGACCCAGTACTTC. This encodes CASSLGTFQETQYF. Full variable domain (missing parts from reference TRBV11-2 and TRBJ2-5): EAGVAQSPRYKIIEKRQSVAFWCNPISGHATLYWYQQILGQGPKLLIQFQNNGVVDDSQLPKDRFSAERLKGVDSTLKIQPAKLEDSAVYLCASSLGTFQETQYFGPGTRLLVL.

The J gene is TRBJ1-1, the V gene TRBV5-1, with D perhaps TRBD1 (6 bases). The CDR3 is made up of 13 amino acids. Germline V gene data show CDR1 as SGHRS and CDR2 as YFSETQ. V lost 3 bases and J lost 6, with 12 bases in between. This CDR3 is CASSSPGAAEAFF. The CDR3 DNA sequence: TGCGCCAGCAGCTCCCCAGGGGCGGCTGAAGCTTTCTTT.

CDR3 coding DNA: TGTGCCAGCAGCACCAGCGGGGAATTTCACAATGAGCAGTTCTTC. This gives the protein CASSTSGEFHNEQFF. The chain carries TRBV3-1 and TRBJ2-1; 7 nucleotides match TRBD2. The germline CDR1 and CDR2 sequences are LGHDT and YNNKEL (reference sequence). V dropped 5 bases and J dropped 5; count of bases not matched to a gene: 9. CDR3 length: 15 residues.

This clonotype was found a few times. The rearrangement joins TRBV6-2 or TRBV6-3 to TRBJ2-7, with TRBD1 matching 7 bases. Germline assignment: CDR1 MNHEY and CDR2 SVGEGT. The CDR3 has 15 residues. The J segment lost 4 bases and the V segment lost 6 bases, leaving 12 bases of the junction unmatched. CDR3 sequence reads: CASRPTGQAWYEQYF. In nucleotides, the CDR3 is TGTGCCAGCAGACCCACCGGACAGGCGTGGTACGAGCAGTACTTC.

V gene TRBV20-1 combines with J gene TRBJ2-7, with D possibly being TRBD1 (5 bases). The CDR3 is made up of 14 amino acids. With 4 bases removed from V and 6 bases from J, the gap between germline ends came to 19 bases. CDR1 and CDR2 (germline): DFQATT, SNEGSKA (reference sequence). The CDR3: CSAIRQGHVPEQYF. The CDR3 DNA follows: TGCAGTGCTATTCGGCAGGGCCACGTCCCCGAGCAGTACTTC.

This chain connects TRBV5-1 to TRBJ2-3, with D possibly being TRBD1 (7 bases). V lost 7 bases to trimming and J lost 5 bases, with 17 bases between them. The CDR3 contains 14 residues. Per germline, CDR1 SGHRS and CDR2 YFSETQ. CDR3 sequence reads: CASARTGGQDTQYF. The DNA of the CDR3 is TGCGCCAGCGCCCGGACAGGAGGGCAAGATACGCAGTATTTT.

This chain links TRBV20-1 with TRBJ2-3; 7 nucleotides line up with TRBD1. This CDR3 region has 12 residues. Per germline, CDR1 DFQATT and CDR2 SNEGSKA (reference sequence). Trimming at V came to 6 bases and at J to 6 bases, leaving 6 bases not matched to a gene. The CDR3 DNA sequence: TGCAGTGCAGGGGGCCTCCCGGATACGCAGTATTTT. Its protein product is CSAGGLPDTQYF.

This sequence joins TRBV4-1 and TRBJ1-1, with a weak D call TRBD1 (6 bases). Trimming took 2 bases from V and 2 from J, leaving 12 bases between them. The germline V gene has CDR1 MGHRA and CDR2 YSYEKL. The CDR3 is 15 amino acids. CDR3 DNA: TGCGCCAGCAGCCAAACGGGGACACCTAACACTGAAGCTTTCTTT. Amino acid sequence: CASSQTGTPNTEAFF.

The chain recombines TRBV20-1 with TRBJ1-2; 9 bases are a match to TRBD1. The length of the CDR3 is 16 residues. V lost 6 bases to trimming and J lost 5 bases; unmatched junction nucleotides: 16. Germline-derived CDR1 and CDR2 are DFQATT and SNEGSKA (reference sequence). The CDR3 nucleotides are TGCAGTGCGCCGGGACAGGGAGGGGGACGGTTATATGGCTACACCTTC. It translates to CSAPGQGGGRLYGYTF.

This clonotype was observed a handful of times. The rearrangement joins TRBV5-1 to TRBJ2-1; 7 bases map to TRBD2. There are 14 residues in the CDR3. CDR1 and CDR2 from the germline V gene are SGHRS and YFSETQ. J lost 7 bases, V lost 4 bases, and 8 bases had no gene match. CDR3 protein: CASSTGLVGNEQFF. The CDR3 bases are TGCGCCAGCAGCACCGGACTAGTAGGGAATGAGCAGTTCTTC.

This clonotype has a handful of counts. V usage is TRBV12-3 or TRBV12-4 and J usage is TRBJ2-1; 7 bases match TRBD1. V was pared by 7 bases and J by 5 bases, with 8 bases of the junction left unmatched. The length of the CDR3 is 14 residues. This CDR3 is CASTRDRANNEQFF. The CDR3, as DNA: TGTGCCAGCACCCGGGACAGAGCAAACAATGAGCAGTTCTTC.